The 17 T cell receptor beta chains reported below all come from one sample, sequenced in a study of blood T cell repertoires in COVID-19. Profiling relied on immunoSEQ multiplex PCR, and the TCRdb table lists in-frame clones only, not all of them. The sample includes roughly 200,000 clones, 65% to 90% of them seen just once. Sequenced sample: PBMCs or T cells enriched from blood (not recorded which). These receptors all come from a man between 35 and 55 years old who had recovered from COVID-19.

CDR3 sequence (DNA): TGCGCCAGCAGCGGCGGGTGGAACACCGGGGAGCTGTTTTTT. It is translated as CASSGGWNTGELFF. V gene TRBV5-1 combines with J gene TRBJ2-2, with D maybe TRBD2 (5 bases). The length of the CDR3 is 14 residues. Trimming pared 4 bases from V and 1 base from J, leaving 8 bases between. CDR1 is SGHRS and CDR2 is YFSETQ in the germline V gene.

The V gene is TRBV2, the J gene TRBJ2-3; D is undetermined. Germline V lookup: CDR1 SNHLY, CDR2 FYNNEI. This CDR3 contains 10 residues. Trimming removed 6 bases at V and 8 bases at J, with 6 bases between. The CDR3 DNA follows: TGTGCCAGCAGATCGGGTACGCAGTATTTT. Translating gives CASRSGTQYF.

The chain couples TRBV13 to TRBJ2-1, with TRBD1 identical over 7 bases. Germline loops: CDR1 PRHDT, CDR2 FYEKMQ (reference sequence). The trim removed 5 bases at V and 8 bases at J, leaving 9 bases unmatched. The CDR3 is 14 amino acids. CDR3 residues: CASSPWAGGDEQFF. Written as DNA, the CDR3 is TGTGCCAGCAGCCCCTGGGCAGGGGGAGATGAGCAGTTCTTC.

This clone was found once. The rearrangement joins TRBV5-1 to TRBJ2-1; the D gene is possibly TRBD2 (6 bases). The CDR3 spans 14 residues. V shed 5 bases and J shed 5 bases, with 14 bases lying between them. Looked up from germline, CDR1 is SGHRS and CDR2 is YFSETQ. This CDR3 is CASRLQGLDNEQFF. CDR3 nucleotide sequence: TGCGCCAGCAGACTGCAGGGACTGGACAATGAGCAGTTCTTC.

This CDR3 reads CASSVGSIGGQFF. The CDR3 nucleotides read TGTGCCAGCAGCGTAGGTAGTATCGGTGGGCAGTTCTTC. The V gene is TRBV9, the J gene TRBJ2-1; D call uncertain. Looked up from germline, CDR1 is SGDLS and CDR2 is YYNGEE. The CDR3 loop spans 13 amino acids. The V end was cut by 0 bases, the J end by 12 bases, with 13 bases between.

The chain couples TRBV19 to TRBJ1-2; 7 nucleotides align to TRBD1. The CDR3 is made up of 18 amino acids. Per the germline V gene, CDR1 is LNHDA and CDR2 is SQIVND (reference sequence). After removal of 3 bases from V and 4 bases from J, the junction contained 17 bases not matched to a gene. In DNA form, the CDR3 reads TGTGCCAGTAGTATCCTTTTATTTCCAGGGGGTTCTGTCTATGGCTACACCTTC. It translates to CASSILLFPGGSVYGYTF.

This clone was seen a handful of times. This chain links TRBV7-3 with TRBJ2-1, with TRBD2 matching 7 bases. From germline, CDR1 is SGHTA and CDR2 FQGTGA. The trim removed 2 bases at V and 4 bases at J, leaving 5 bases unmatched. This CDR3 comprises 15 residues. In DNA, the CDR3 is TGTGCCAGCAGCTTAGTGGCTAGCGGTTACAATGAGCAGTTCTTC. This encodes CASSLVASGYNEQFF.

The chain is built from TRBV11-2 and TRBJ1-1; 10 nucleotides agree with TRBD1. Per germline, CDR1 SGHAT and CDR2 FQNNGV. V shed 5 bases and J 4 bases; nucleotides not matched to a gene: 7. The CDR3 runs 15 residues. CDR3 region: CASSPRQGAITEAFF. CDR3 nucleotide sequence: TGTGCCAGCAGCCCGCGACAGGGGGCGATCACTGAAGCTTTCTTT. Using reference TRBV11-2 and TRBJ1-1 for the parts outside the CDR3, the full variable domain is EAGVAQSPRYKIIEKRQSVAFWCNPISGHATLYWYQQILGQGPKLLIQFQNNGVVDDSQLPKDRFSAERLKGVDSTLKIQPAKLEDSAVYLCASSPRQGAITEAFFGQGTRLTVV.

The table lists this clone with a count of one. V usage is TRBV7-2 and J usage is TRBJ2-4; D gene ambiguous. The germline V gene encodes CDR1 SGHTA and CDR2 FQGNSA. The CDR3 is 14 residues long. Trimming took 5 bases from V and 2 from J, leaving 10 bases between them. CDR3 nucleotide sequence: TGTGCCAGCAGCCCGGCAGGTACCAAAAACATTCAGTACTTC. It is translated as CASSPAGTKNIQYF. The variable domain in full, completed from reference TRBV7-2 and TRBJ2-4, reads GAGVSQSPSNKVTEKGKDVELRCDPISGHTALYWYRQSLGQGLEFLIYFQGNSAPDKSGLPSDRFSAERTGGSVSTLTIQRTQQEDSAVYLCASSPAGTKNIQYFGAGTRLSVL.

CDR3: CASSQDMETQYF. The CDR3 DNA reads as TGTGCCAGCAGCCAAGATATGGAGACCCAGTACTTC. This chain uses TRBV3-1 (or the pseudogene TRBV3-2) with TRBJ2-5; D ambiguous. Germline V gene sequence: CDR1 LGHDT, CDR2 YNNKEL (reference sequence). Trimming took 0 bases from V and 5 from J, leaving 4 bases between them. CDR3 size: 12 residues.

This clone was counted once. The gene calls are TRBV9 and TRBJ1-2, with 7 nucleotides matching TRBD1. There are 16 residues in the CDR3. Germline values: CDR1 SGDLS, CDR2 YYNGEE. V dropped 1 base and J dropped 6; count of bases not matched to a gene: 12. CDR3 nucleotides: TGTGCCAGCAGCGTACTCCCCACAGACAGGGTTCATGGCTACACCTTC. Translation gives CASSVLPTDRVHGYTF.

V gene TRBV3-1 (or the pseudogene TRBV3-2) combines with J gene TRBJ2-1, with TRBD2 matching over 7 bases. The ends lost 2 bases at V and 1 base at J; junction bases unmatched: 5. CDR1 is LGHDT, CDR2 YNNKEL, per germline (reference sequence). The CDR3 has 16 residues. CDR3 protein: CASSQPERESYNEQFF. CDR3 nucleotide sequence: TGTGCCAGCAGCCAACCTGAGCGGGAATCCTACAATGAGCAGTTCTTC.

The chain recombines TRBV19 with TRBJ1-1, with TRBD1 identical over 8 bases. CDR1 and CDR2 from the germline V gene are LNHDA and SQIVND (reference sequence). V dropped 5 bases and J dropped 7; count of bases not matched to a gene: 6. The length of the CDR3 is 13 residues. The chain's CDR3 is CASSPGQGGEAFF. CDR3 in DNA: TGTGCCAGTAGTCCCGGACAGGGCGGTGAAGCTTTCTTT.

The chain uses TRBV6-1 and TRBJ1-1, with TRBD1 identical over 8 bases. J lost 8 bases, V lost 2 bases, and 1 base had no gene match. The CDR3 runs 12 residues. The germline gives CDR1 MNHNS, CDR2 SASEGT. The DNA of the CDR3 is TGTGCCAGCAGTGAACAGGGGGCAGAAGCTTTCTTT. It translates to CASSEQGAEAFF.

The J gene is TRBJ1-1, the V gene TRBV6-5; D is unclear. There are 15 residues in the CDR3. The germline V and J ends were trimmed by 6 bases and 4 bases, with 18 bases remaining between them. Germline V CDR1 and CDR2: MNHEY, SVGAGI. The CDR3 sequence is CASRPSRAGSTEAFF. CDR3 sequence (DNA): TGTGCCAGCAGACCCAGCCGAGCAGGAAGCACTGAAGCTTTCTTT.

The chain joins TRBV30 to TRBJ2-7; TRBD1 matches at 8 bases. The V gene end was trimmed by 6 bases and the J gene end by 4 bases; junction bases not matched to a gene: 5. The germline CDR1 and CDR2 sequences are GTSNPN and SVGIG (reference sequence). CDR3 length: 12 residues. CDR3 loop: CACDRGPYEQYF. The CDR3 bases are TGTGCCTGCGACAGGGGTCCTTACGAGCAGTACTTC.

The genes are TRBV4-3 and TRBJ2-3; TRBD1 is a possible D gene (6 bases). V was clipped by 0 bases and J by 0 bases, with 10 bases between them. Germline CDR1 and CDR2: LGHNA and YSLEER. CDR3 length equals 16 residues. The CDR3 sequence is CASSQDLGTSTDTQYF. In DNA, the CDR3 is TGCGCCAGCAGCCAAGATCTAGGGACAAGCACAGATACGCAGTATTTT.